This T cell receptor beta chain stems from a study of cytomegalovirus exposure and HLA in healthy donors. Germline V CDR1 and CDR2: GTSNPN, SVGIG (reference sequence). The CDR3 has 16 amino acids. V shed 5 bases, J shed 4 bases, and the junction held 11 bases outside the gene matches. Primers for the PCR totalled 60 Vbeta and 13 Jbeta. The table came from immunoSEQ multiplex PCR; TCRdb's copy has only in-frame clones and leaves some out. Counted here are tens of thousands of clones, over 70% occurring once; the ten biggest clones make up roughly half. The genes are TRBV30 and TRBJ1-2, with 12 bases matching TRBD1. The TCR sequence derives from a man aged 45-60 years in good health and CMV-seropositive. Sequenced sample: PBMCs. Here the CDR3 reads CAWSGTGGRRVYGYTF. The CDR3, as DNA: TGTGCCTGGTCCGGGACAGGGGGCCGACGAGTCTATGGCTACACCTTC.